This entry is about one T cell receptor beta chain. The sample originates from a study of blood T cell repertoires in COVID-19. In the study overall: PBMCs, B-cell-depleted T cells, or T cells provided the cDNA or gDNA that made up the material.

The method was immunoSEQ multiplex PCR; TCRdb's version includes in-frame clones alone and lacks a portion of them. This table holds approximately 100,000 clones, roughly 87% found once. Looked up from germline, CDR1 is MGHRA and CDR2 is YSYEKL. Trimming stripped 4 bases from V and 7 bases from J, with 14 bases between. The CDR3 consists of 15 residues. This TCR was sampled from a human donor in a cohort sampled during active COVID-19. The chain uses TRBV4-1 and TRBJ1-6; maybe TRBD1 (5 bases). Sequencing was done on a sample of peripheral blood. CDR3 sequence (DNA): TGCGCCAGCAGCCCCATGGATACAGGCAATTCACCCCTCCACTTT. It codes for CASSPMDTGNSPLHF.